These 22 T cell receptor beta chains were all obtained from the same sample, sequenced in a study of blood T cell repertoires in COVID-19. Some clones are missing from TCRdb's copy, which holds only in-frame ones; the method was immunoSEQ multiplex PCR. The profile shows 400,000 to 550,000 clones, roughly 89% of them singletons. The sample was peripheral blood. The receptor set was obtained from a young woman with acute or convalescent COVID-19.

The rearrangement joins TRBV30 to TRBJ1-1; D gene uncertain. The CDR3 covers 12 residues. V shed 1 base and J shed 4 bases, with 7 bases lying between them. The germline gives CDR1 GTSNPN, CDR2 SVGIG (reference sequence). CDR3 amino acids: CAWSAVSTEAFF. Written as DNA, the CDR3 is TGTGCCTGGAGTGCTGTGAGCACTGAAGCTTTCTTT.

The chain has TRBV7-8 and TRBJ2-5; 11 nucleotides line up with TRBD2. The trim removed 4 bases at V and 2 bases at J, leaving 6 bases unmatched. The CDR3 runs to 16 residues. Germline V gene sequence: CDR1 SGHVS, CDR2 FQNEAQ. The CDR3 sequence: CASSYPTSGEQETQYF. The DNA of the CDR3 is TGTGCCAGCAGCTACCCGACTAGCGGGGAACAAGAGACCCAGTACTTC.

The genes are TRBV27 and TRBJ2-1; weak D call: TRBD1 (5 bases). Trimming removed 9 bases from V and 2 bases from J, with 26 bases in between. The germline V gene encodes CDR1 MNHEY and CDR2 SMNVEV (reference sequence). The CDR3 sequence is 18 residues long. The CDR3 DNA sequence: TGTGCCAGTCCACTTGGACCAGGGTATCTGTCCGCCTACAATGAGCAGTTCTTC. Amino acid sequence: CASPLGPGYLSAYNEQFF.

The J gene is TRBJ2-7, the V gene TRBV6-2 or TRBV6-3; 7 nucleotides match TRBD1. CDR3 length: 12 residues. J gave up 7 bases and V 5 bases, and 5 bases lay outside the gene matches. CDR1 and CDR2 from the germline V gene are MNHEY and SVGEGT. The CDR3 DNA reads TGTGCCAGCAGTCGGACAGGTAATGAGCAGTACTTC. It specifies CASSRTGNEQYF.

The chain uses TRBV6-5 and TRBJ1-6, with TRBD1 identical over 8 bases. The CDR3 is 13 amino acids. Trimming removed 8 bases from V and 7 bases from J; junction bases left unmatched: 4. CDR1 and CDR2 (germline): MNHEY, SVGAGI. The CDR3 DNA reads TGTGCCAGCTGCAGGGGGCTCAATTCACCCCTCCACTTT. Translating gives CASCRGLNSPLHF.

The CDR3 loop reads CAWGPAGQSYEQYF. CDR3 sequence (DNA): TGTGCCTGGGGCCCCGCGGGACAGTCCTACGAGCAGTACTTC. The chain couples TRBV30 to TRBJ2-7, with D possibly being TRBD1 (7 bases). From germline, CDR1 is GTSNPN and CDR2 SVGIG (reference sequence). This CDR3 is built from 14 residues. The V end was cut by 5 bases, the J end by 1 base, with 15 bases between.

This chain uses TRBV7-3 with TRBJ1-1; TRBD1 matches at 7 bases. V gave up 3 bases and J gave up 2 bases; unmatched junction bases: 3. The CDR3 has 14 residues. The germline gives CDR1 SGHTA, CDR2 FQGTGA. The CDR3 DNA is TGTGCCAGCAGCTTGGACAGGATTAACACTGAAGCTTTCTTT. Its protein is CASSLDRINTEAFF. Combining the CDR3 with reference TRBV7-3 and TRBJ1-1 gives the whole variable domain GAGVSQTPSNKVTEKGKYVELRCDPISGHTALYWYRQSLGQGPEFLIYFQGTGAADDSGLPNDRFFAVRPEGSVSTLKIQRTERGDSAVYLCASSLDRINTEAFFGQGTRLTVV.

The V call is TRBV6-2 or TRBV6-3, the J call TRBJ1-5; D call uncertain. V was cut by 6 bases and J by 0 bases, with 27 bases left in between. The CDR3 has 20 residues. Looked up from germline, CDR1 is MNHEY and CDR2 is SVGEGT. The CDR3 DNA is TGTGCCAGCAGCACTCACGTTTATACCTCGCTCGAGATTAGCAATCAGCCCCAGCATTTT. It yields the protein CASSTHVYTSLEISNQPQHF.

The gene calls are TRBV19 and TRBJ1-2, with 7 bases lining up with TRBD1. The CDR3 has 13 residues. Germline V gene data show CDR1 as LNHDA and CDR2 as SQIVND (reference sequence). The J segment lost 4 bases and the V segment lost 10 bases, leaving 9 bases of the junction unmatched. The CDR3 here is CATRGGQSYGYTF. In DNA, the CDR3 is TGTGCCACCCGGGGGGGACAGTCCTATGGCTACACCTTC.

This chain connects TRBV2 to TRBJ1-1; D perhaps matches TRBD1 (5 bases). The length of the CDR3 is 15 residues. The V gene's germline CDR1 is SNHLY and CDR2 FYNNEI. V was cut by 7 bases and J by 1 base, with 16 bases left in between. The CDR3 spells CASIRGGYGNTEAFF. The CDR3 region has the DNA TGTGCCAGCATCCGCGGGGGGTACGGGAACACTGAAGCTTTCTTT.

The V and J genes are TRBV28 and TRBJ2-6; tentative D call: TRBD1 (6 bases). V gave up 7 bases and J gave up 0 bases, with 25 bases separating them. Per germline, CDR1 MDHEN and CDR2 SYDVKM. The CDR3 length is 20 residues. The DNA of the CDR3 is TGTGCCAGCACTAACTCATGGGACAACTACGTTTTCTCTGGGGCCAACGTCCTGACTTTC. Translating gives CASTNSWDNYVFSGANVLTF.

The V gene is TRBV19, the J gene TRBJ1-4; D not certain. Trimming removed 3 bases at V and 7 bases at J, with 9 bases between. The CDR3 totals 13 residues. Germline V gene data show CDR1 as LNHDA and CDR2 as SQIVND (reference sequence). CDR3 in DNA: TGTGCCAGTAGTATTACACACCCTGAAAAACTGTTTTTT. Encoded protein: CASSITHPEKLFF.

The gene calls are TRBV29-1 and TRBJ1-2; 7 bases fit TRBD1. From germline, CDR1 is SQVTM and CDR2 ANQGSEA. The CDR3 sequence is 14 residues long. After removal of 7 bases from V and 5 bases from J, the junction contained 13 bases not matched to a gene. In nucleotides, the CDR3 is TGCAGCGCCGAGGGGGCTTCGTGGGAGTATGGCTACACCTTC. As protein: CSAEGASWEYGYTF. The full variable domain, in which reference TRBV29-1 and TRBJ1-2 provide the parts outside the CDR3, is SAVISQKPSRDICQRGTSLTIQCQVDSQVTMMFWYRQQPGQSLTLIATANQGSEATYESGFVIDKFPISRPNLTFSTLTVSNMSPEDSSIYLCSAEGASWEYGYTFGSGTRLTVV.

The chain combines TRBV6-5 with TRBJ1-2; 7 nucleotides match TRBD1. Germline V lookup: CDR1 MNHEY, CDR2 SVGAGI. CDR3 length: 12 amino acids. V shed 10 bases and J 7 bases; nucleotides not matched to a gene: 9. The CDR3 DNA is TGTGCCACCGTGACAGGGAGCGGTGGCTACACCTTC. Protein: CATVTGSGGYTF.

The chain couples TRBV6-2 or TRBV6-3 to TRBJ1-2; D might be TRBD1 (6 bases). The length of the CDR3 is 14 residues. Trimming shortened V by 4 bases and J by 3 bases, and 12 bases separated the two germline ends. CDR1 and CDR2 (germline): MNHEY, SVGEGT. The CDR3 is CASSFDRFYYGYTF. In DNA form, the CDR3 reads TGTGCCAGCAGTTTCGACAGGTTCTACTATGGCTACACCTTC.

The chain combines TRBV10-3 with TRBJ1-3; possible D gene TRBD1, 5 bases. CDR1 is ENHRY, CDR2 SYGVKD, per germline. V was pared by 0 bases and J by 2 bases, with 14 bases between. The length of the CDR3 is 17 residues. As DNA, the CDR3 is TGTGCCATCAGTGAGTCGGGGCAGGGTAATGCTGGAAACACCATATATTTT. This translates into CAISESGQGNAGNTIYF.

The chain links TRBV11-2 to TRBJ2-1; TRBD1 matches at 7 bases. CDR1 SGHAT and CDR2 FQNNGV come from the germline V gene. V was pared by 4 bases and J by 3 bases, with 9 bases of the junction left unmatched. The CDR3 runs 16 residues. The DNA of the CDR3 is TGTGCCAGCAGCTATGGACAGGCCCTACGCTACAATGAGCAGTTCTTC. The encoded protein is CASSYGQALRYNEQFF.

The chain couples TRBV4-1 to TRBJ1-2; TRBD1 matches at 9 bases. Germline CDR1 and CDR2: MGHRA and YSYEKL. The CDR3 sequence is 15 residues long. The ends lost 4 bases at V and 4 bases at J; junction bases unmatched: 7. The CDR3 coding sequence is TGCGCCAGCAGCCCCACGACGACAGGGGGCTATGGCTACACCTTC. This encodes CASSPTTTGGYGYTF.

As for this clone: Other DNA sequences in this sample translate to the same CDR3. CDR3 coding DNA: TGTGCCAGTAGTATAAGGGGGAACACTGAAGCTTTCTTT. This translates into CASSIRGNTEAFF. The J gene is TRBJ1-1, the V gene TRBV19; a weak D match, TRBD1 (5 bases). Germline loops: CDR1 LNHDA, CDR2 SQIVND (reference sequence). This CDR3 is built from 13 residues. V lost 2 bases to trimming and J lost 1 base, with 5 bases between them.

This clone has only one observation. The chain joins TRBV2 to TRBJ2-7; 11 nucleotides match TRBD2. The ends lost 6 bases at V and 3 bases at J; junction bases unmatched: 4. CDR1 is SNHLY and CDR2 is FYNNEI in the germline V gene. The CDR3 consists of 14 residues. The CDR3 here is CASRVGTSGYEQYF. The DNA of the CDR3 is TGTGCCAGCAGGGTCGGGACTAGCGGCTACGAGCAGTACTTC.

The chain is built from TRBV2 and TRBJ2-3, with 14 positions matching TRBD2. Germline V gives CDR1 SNHLY, CDR2 FYNNEI. CDR3 length: 15 amino acids. J was trimmed by 0 bases and V by 9 bases; bases with no gene match: 2. CDR3 coding DNA: TGTGCCAGGGGACTAGCGGGGGTGAGCACAGATACGCAGTATTTT. Its translation: CARGLAGVSTDTQYF.

V usage is TRBV19 and J usage is TRBJ2-1; D unclear. Germline-derived CDR1 and CDR2 are LNHDA and SQIVND (reference sequence). This CDR3 is built from 16 residues. V was trimmed by 0 bases and J by 1 base, leaving 10 bases between them. The CDR3, as DNA: TGTGCCAGTAGTATAGATTATCAGACATCCTACAATGAGCAGTTCTTC. Encoded protein: CASSIDYQTSYNEQFF.